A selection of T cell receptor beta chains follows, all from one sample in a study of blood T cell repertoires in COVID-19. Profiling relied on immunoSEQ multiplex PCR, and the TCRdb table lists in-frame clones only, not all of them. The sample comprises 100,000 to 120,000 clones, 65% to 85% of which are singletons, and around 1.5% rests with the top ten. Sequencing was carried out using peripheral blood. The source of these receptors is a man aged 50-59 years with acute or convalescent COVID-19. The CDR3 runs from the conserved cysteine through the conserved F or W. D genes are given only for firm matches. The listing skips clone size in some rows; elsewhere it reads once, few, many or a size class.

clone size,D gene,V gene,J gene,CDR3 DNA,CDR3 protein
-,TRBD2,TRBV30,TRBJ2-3,TGTGCCTGGAGTGAACGGGGGGGAGATACGCAGTATTTT,CAWSERGGDTQYF
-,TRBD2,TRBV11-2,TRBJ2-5,TGTGCCAGCAGCCGAAGTGACGGGGTAGCGGGGGACCCCCCGCCCCAGTACTTC,CASSRSDGVAGDPPPQYF
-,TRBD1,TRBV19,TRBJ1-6,TGTGCCAGTACCCTTGGACAGGGGAGACTCCACTTT,CASTLGQGRLHF
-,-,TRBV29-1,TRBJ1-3,TGCAGCGTTGAAGCAGGGCTAAGAAACACCATATATTTT,CSVEAGLRNTIYF
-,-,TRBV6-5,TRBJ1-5,TGTGCCAGCAGTTACGGCGGGACTCAGCCCCAGCATTTT,CASSYGGTQPQHF
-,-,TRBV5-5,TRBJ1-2,TGTGCCAGCAGACAACTCGGGGAGTACTATGGCTACACCTTC,CASRQLGEYYGYTF
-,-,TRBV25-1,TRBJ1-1,TGTGCCAGCAGTGATCAGGGTAGGAGCACTGAAGCTTTCTTT,CASSDQGRSTEAFF
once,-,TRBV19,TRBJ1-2,TGTGCCAGTAGTATGGGCAGGGCACGCTATGGCTACACCTTC,CASSMGRARYGYTF
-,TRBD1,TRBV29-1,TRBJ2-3,TGCAGCGTGGTCAGGGGGCTGAGCACAGATACGCAGTATTTT,CSVVRGLSTDTQYF
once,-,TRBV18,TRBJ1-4,TGTGCCAGCTCACCGTGGGAGACTAATGAAAAACTGTTTTTT,CASSPWETNEKLFF
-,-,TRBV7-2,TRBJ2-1,TGTGCCAGCAGCAACCCGGGACTGGCCTACAATGAGCAGTTCTTC,CASSNPGLAYNEQFF
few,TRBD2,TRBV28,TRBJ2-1,TGTGCCAGCAGTTACTGGGGACTAGCGGGGGAAGGGTCCTACAATGAGCAGTTCTTC,CASSYWGLAGEGSYNEQFF
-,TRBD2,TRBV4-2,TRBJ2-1,TGTGCCAGCAGCCAAGATCAAGTACTAGCGGGAATCTACAATGAGCAGTTCTTC,CASSQDQVLAGIYNEQFF
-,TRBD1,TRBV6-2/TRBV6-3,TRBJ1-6,TGTGCCAGCAGCCCAGGGGGCTCCTATAATTCACCCCTCCACTTT,CASSPGGSYNSPLHF
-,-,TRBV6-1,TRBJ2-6,TGTGCCAGCAGTGAACGTGGGCAACTCTCTGGGGCCAACGTCCTGACTTTC,CASSERGQLSGANVLTF
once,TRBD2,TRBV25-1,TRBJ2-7,TGTGCCAGCAGTGAATTCGGCGGGGGGGCTCTCTCCTACGAGCAGTACTTC,CASSEFGGGALSYEQYF
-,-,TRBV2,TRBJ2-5,TGTGCCAGCATACAGGGAGAGACCCAGTACTTC,CASIQGETQYF
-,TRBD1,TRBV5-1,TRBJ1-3,TGCGCCAGCAGCTTGGAAGGACAGGGCCCTCTTGGAAACACCATATATTTT,CASSLEGQGPLGNTIYF
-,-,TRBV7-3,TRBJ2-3,TGTGCCAGCAGCTTAAATGCAGGCACAGATACGCAGTATTTT,CASSLNAGTDTQYF
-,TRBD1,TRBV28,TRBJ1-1,TGTGCCAGCAGTTTGGGACAGGGCTCGAACACTGAAGCTTTCTTT,CASSLGQGSNTEAFF
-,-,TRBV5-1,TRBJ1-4,TGCGCCAGCAGCTTTTACACGGGGGATGAAAAACTGTTTTTT,CASSFYTGDEKLFF
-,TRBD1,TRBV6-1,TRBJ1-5,TGTGCCAGCAGTGAAGGACAGGGGGCAGGTCAGCCCCAGCATTTT,CASSEGQGAGQPQHF
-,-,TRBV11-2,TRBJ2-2,TGTGCCAGCAGCTTAGGATCCGGGTCGGCCGGGGAGCTGTTTTTT,CASSLGSGSAGELFF
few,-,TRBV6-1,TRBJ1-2,TGTGCCAGCAGTGAAAGGGGGGGCGCTCAATATGGCTACACCTTC,CASSERGGAQYGYTF